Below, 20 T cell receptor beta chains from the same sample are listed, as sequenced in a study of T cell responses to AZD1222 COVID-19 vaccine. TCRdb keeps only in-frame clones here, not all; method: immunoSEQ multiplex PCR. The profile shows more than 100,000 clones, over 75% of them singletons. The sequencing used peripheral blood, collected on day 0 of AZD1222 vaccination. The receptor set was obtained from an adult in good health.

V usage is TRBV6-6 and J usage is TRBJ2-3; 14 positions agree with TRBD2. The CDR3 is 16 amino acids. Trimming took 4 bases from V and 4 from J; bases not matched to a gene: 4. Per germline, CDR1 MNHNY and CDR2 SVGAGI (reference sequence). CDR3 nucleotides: TGTGCCAGCAGTTGGGGGACTAGCGGGAGAGCAGATACGCAGTATTTT. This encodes CASSWGTSGRADTQYF.

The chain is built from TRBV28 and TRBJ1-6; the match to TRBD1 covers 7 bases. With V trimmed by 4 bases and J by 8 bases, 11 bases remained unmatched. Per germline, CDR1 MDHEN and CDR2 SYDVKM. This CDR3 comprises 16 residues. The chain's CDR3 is CASSWRQQGSYSPLHF. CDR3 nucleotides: TGTGCCAGCAGTTGGCGACAACAGGGGTCATATTCACCCCTCCACTTT. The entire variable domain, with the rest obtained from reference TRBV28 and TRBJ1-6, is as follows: DVKVTQSSRYLVKRTGEKVFLECVQDMDHENMFWYRQDPGLGLRLIYFSYDVKMKEKGDIPEGYSVSREKKERFSLILESASTNQTSMYLCASSWRQQGSYSPLHFGNGTRLTVT.

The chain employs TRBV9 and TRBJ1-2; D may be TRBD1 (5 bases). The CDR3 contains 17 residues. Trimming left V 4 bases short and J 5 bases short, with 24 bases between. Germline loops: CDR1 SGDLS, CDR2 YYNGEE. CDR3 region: CASSPTTASSLYYGYTF. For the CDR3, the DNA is TGTGCCAGCAGCCCCACGACAGCATCATCCCTTTATTATGGCTACACCTTC.

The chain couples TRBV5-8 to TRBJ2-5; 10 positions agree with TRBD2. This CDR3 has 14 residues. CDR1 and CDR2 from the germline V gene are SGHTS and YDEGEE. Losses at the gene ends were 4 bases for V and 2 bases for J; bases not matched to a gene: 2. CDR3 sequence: CASSVGLAQETQYF. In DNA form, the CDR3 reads TGTGCCAGCAGCGTGGGACTAGCGCAAGAGACCCAGTACTTC. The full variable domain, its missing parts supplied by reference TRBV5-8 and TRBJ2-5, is EAGVTQSPTHLIKTRGQQATLRCSPISGHTSVYWYQQALGLGLQFLLWYDEGEERNRGNFPPRFSGRQFPNYSSELNVNALELEDSALYLCASSVGLAQETQYFGPGTRLLVL.

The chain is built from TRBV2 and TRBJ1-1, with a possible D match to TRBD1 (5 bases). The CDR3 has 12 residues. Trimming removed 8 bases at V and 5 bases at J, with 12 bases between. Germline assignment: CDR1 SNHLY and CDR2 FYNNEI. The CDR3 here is CASFDGGTEAFF. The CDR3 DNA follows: TGTGCCAGCTTTGATGGGGGAACTGAAGCTTTCTTT.

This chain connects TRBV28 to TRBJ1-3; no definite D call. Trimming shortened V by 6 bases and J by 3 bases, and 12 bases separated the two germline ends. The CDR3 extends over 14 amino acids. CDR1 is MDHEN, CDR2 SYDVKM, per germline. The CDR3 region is CASRRAASGNTIYF. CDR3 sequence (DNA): TGTGCCAGCAGGCGTGCTGCAAGTGGAAACACCATATATTTT.

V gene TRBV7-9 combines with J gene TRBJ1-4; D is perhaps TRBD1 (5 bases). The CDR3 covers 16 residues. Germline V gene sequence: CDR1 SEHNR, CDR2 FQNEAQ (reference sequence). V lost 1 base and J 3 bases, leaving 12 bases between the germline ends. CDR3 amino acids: CASSLVGGSANEKLFF. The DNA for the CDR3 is TGTGCCAGCAGCTTAGTGGGGGGATCTGCTAATGAAAAACTGTTTTTT.

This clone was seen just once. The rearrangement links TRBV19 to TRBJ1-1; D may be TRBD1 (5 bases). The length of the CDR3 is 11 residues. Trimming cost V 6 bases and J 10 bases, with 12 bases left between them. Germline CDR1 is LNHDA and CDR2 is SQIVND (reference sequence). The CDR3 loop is CASSLQAAAFF. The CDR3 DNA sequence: TGTGCCAGTAGCCTACAGGCTGCAGCTTTCTTT.

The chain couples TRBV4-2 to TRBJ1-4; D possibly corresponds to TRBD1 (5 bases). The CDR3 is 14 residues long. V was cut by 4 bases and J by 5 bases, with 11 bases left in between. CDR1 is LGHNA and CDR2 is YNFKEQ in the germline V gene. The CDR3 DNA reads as TGTGCCAGCAGCCGTCGACAGACGAATGAAAAACTGTTTTTT. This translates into CASSRRQTNEKLFF.

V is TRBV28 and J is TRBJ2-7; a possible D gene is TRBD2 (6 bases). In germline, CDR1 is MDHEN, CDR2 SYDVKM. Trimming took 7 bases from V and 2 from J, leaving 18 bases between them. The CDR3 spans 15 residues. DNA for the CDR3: TGTGCCAGCAACTCTCCCGGGGGTCTTCCCTACGAGCAGTACTTC. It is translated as CASNSPGGLPYEQYF.

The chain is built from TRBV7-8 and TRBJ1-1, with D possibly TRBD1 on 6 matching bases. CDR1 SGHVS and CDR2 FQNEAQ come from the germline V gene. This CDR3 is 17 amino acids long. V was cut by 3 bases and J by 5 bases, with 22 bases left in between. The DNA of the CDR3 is TGTGCCAGCAGCTTTCCGACGCACACGAGGGGGGCGACTGAAGCTTTCTTT. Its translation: CASSFPTHTRGATEAFF.

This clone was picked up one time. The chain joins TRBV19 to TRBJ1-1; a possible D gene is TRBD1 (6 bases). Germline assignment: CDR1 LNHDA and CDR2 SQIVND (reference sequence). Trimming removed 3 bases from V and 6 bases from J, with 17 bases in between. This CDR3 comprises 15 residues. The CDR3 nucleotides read TGTGCCAGTAGTATTCTTGTGGGGGCTGGGGCTGAAGCTTTCTTT. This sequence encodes CASSILVGAGAEAFF.

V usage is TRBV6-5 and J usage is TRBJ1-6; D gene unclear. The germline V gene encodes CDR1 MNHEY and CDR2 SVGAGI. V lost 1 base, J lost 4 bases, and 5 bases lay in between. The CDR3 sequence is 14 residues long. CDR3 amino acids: CASSYYGYNSPLHF. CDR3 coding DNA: TGTGCCAGCAGTTACTACGGGTATAATTCACCCCTCCACTTT.

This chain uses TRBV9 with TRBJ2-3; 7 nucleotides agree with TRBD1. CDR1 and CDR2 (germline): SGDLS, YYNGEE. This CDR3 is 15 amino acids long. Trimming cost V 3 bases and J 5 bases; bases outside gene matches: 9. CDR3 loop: CASSGQGRPGDTQYF. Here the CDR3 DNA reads TGTGCCAGCAGCGGACAGGGACGCCCTGGAGATACGCAGTATTTT.

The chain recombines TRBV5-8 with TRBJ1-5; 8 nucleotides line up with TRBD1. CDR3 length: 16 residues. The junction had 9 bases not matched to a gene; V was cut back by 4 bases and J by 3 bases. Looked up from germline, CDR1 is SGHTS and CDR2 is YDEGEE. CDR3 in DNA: TGTGCCAGCAGCAAATACCACCAGGGGGCCAATCAGCCCCAGCATTTT. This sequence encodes CASSKYHQGANQPQHF.

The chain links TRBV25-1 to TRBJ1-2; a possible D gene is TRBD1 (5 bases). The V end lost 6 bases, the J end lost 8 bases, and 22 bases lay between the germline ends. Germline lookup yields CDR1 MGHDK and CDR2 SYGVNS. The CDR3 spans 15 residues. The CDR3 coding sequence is TGTGCCAGCAGCGAACCTTACGCTGGGGCGCACGGCTACACCTTC. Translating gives CASSEPYAGAHGYTF.

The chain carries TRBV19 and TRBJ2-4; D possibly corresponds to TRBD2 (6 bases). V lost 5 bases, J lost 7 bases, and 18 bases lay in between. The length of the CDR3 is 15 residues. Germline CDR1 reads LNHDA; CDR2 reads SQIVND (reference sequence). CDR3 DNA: TGTGCCAGTAGTGAGGTAGGAGGGGCCGTGAACATTCAGTACTTC. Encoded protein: CASSEVGGAVNIQYF. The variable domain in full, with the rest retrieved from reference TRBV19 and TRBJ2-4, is DGGITQSPKYLFRKEGQNVTLSCEQNLNHDAMYWYRQDPGQGLRLIYYSQIVNDFQKGDIAEGYSVSREKKESFPLTVTSAQKNPTAFYLCASSEVGGAVNIQYFGAGTRLSVL.

CDR3 in amino acids: CASSYGPSEKLFF. The DNA for the CDR3 is TGTGCCAGCAGTTACGGTCCTTCTGAAAAACTGTTTTTT. The V and J genes are TRBV6-5 and TRBJ1-4; D call uncertain. The V gene's germline CDR1 is MNHEY and CDR2 SVGAGI. The CDR3 sequence is 13 residues long. Trimming took 2 bases from V and 7 from J, leaving 8 bases between them.

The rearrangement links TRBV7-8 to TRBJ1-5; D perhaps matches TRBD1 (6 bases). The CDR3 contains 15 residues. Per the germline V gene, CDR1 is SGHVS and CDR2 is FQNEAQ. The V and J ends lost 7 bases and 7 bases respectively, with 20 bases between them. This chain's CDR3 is CASTRGRGQGQPQHF. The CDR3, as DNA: TGTGCCAGCACCCGAGGCAGGGGTCAGGGACAGCCCCAGCATTTT. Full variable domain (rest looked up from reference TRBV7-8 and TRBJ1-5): GAGVSQSPRYKVAKRGQDVALRCDPISGHVSLFWYQQALGQGPEFLTYFQNEAQLDKSGLPSDRFFAERPEGSVSTLKIQRTQQEDSAVYLCASTRGRGQGQPQHFGDGTRLSIL.

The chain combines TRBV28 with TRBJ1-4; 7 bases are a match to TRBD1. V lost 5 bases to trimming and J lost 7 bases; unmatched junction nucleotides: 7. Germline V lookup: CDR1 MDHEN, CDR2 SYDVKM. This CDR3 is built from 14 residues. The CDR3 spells CASSGRDSGEKLFF. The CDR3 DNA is TGTGCCAGCAGTGGACGGGACAGTGGTGAAAAACTGTTTTTT.